One and the same sample provided the 7 T cell receptor beta chains below, sequenced in a study of blood T cell repertoires in COVID-19. TCRdb's table, derived via immunoSEQ multiplex PCR, lists solely in-frame clones and lacks some. The table lists about 60,000 clones, around four fifths of them singletons. Sequencing was carried out using peripheral blood. The receptor set was obtained from a human donor in a cohort sampled during active COVID-19.

The CDR3 reads CASRVTNTGELFF. The CDR3 DNA reads as TGTGCCAGCAGGGTGACAAACACCGGGGAGCTGTTTTTT. This sequence joins TRBV12-3 or TRBV12-4 and TRBJ2-2; D unclear. V lost 6 bases, J lost 2 bases, and 7 bases lay in between. The CDR3 sequence is 13 residues long.

V and J are TRBV9 and TRBJ2-2; 11 bases map to TRBD2. The CDR3 covers 19 residues. Per germline, CDR1 SGDLS and CDR2 YYNGEE. With 0 bases clipped from V and 1 base from J, the junction kept 8 bases outside the gene matches. The CDR3 nucleotides are TGTGCCAGCAGCGTAGAAGCGGGACTAGCGGCTAGGAACACCGGGGAGCTGTTTTTT. Its protein product is CASSVEAGLAARNTGELFF.

This chain uses TRBV29-1 with TRBJ1-1, with D hard to call. The CDR3 is made up of 14 amino acids. Looked up from germline, CDR1 is SQVTM and CDR2 is ANQGSEA. V was pared by 0 bases and J by 0 bases, with 8 bases between. The CDR3 loop is CSVEDIRVNTEAFF. Here the CDR3 DNA reads TGCAGCGTTGAAGACATTCGGGTGAACACTGAAGCTTTCTTT.

V gene TRBV7-8 combines with J gene TRBJ1-1; D not resolved. The germline V gene encodes CDR1 SGHVS and CDR2 FQNEAQ. The CDR3 is 14 residues long. Deletions cut 0 bases from V and 5 bases from J, with 10 bases between. CDR3 loop: CASSLAVTNTEAFF. CDR3 coding DNA: TGTGCCAGCAGCTTAGCGGTCACTAATACTGAAGCTTTCTTT.

This chain links TRBV9 with TRBJ2-2; 9 bases map to TRBD1. The germline V gene encodes CDR1 SGDLS and CDR2 YYNGEE. CDR3 length: 15 residues. With V trimmed by 4 bases and J by 5 bases, 6 bases remained unmatched. CDR3 loop: CASSQQGAGTGELFF. The CDR3 DNA reads as TGTGCCAGCAGCCAACAGGGGGCTGGGACCGGGGAGCTGTTTTTT.

For this clone: Other DNA sequences in this sample translate to the same CDR3. This chain links TRBV28 with TRBJ2-7; weak D call: TRBD2 (5 bases). Trimming left V 3 bases short and J 0 bases short, with 9 bases between. The CDR3 loop spans 14 amino acids. CDR1 is MDHEN, CDR2 SYDVKM, per germline. This chain's CDR3 is CASSLSGSSYEQYF. As DNA, the CDR3 is TGTGCCAGCAGTTTGTCGGGGAGCTCCTACGAGCAGTACTTC.

In DNA, the CDR3 is TGCACCAGCAGTGGACTAGCGGGAGTCGAGCAGTACTTC. It specifies CTSSGLAGVEQYF. V is TRBV1 and J is TRBJ2-7; the D segment call TRBD2 is taken from the table without a DNA check. TRBV1 is designated a pseudogene. This CDR3 is 13 amino acids long.